A single sample is the source of the 20 T cell receptor beta chains below, sequenced in a study of cytotoxic CD8 clonotypes in ibrutinib-treated CLL. The repertoire was sequenced with immunoSEQ multiplex PCR; TCRdb's copy has only in-frame clones and lacks some. The sample has around 19,000 clones, about 61% seen once; the top ten hold roughly 25%. Sequencing was performed on PBMCs, taken after 12 months of ibrutinib treatment. Receptor source: a human donor with chronic lymphocytic leukemia.

This chain links TRBV30 with TRBJ2-3; D is perhaps TRBD2 (7 bases). This CDR3 is 13 amino acids long. Germline V gene lookup returns CDR1 GTSNPN and CDR2 SVGIG (reference sequence). With 0 bases removed from V and 10 bases from J, the gap between germline ends came to 14 bases. Here the CDR3 reads CAWSVSEGGSQYF. The CDR3 coding sequence is TGTGCCTGGAGTGTGTCGGAGGGGGGGTCGCAGTATTTT.

The chain links TRBV6-1 to TRBJ1-2; 8 bases are a match to TRBD1. The trim removed 8 bases at V and 5 bases at J, leaving 7 bases unmatched. The CDR3 spans 13 residues. Germline CDR1 and CDR2: MNHNS and SASEGT. This chain's CDR3 is CASDMDRVYGYTF. In DNA form, the CDR3 reads TGTGCCAGCGATATGGACAGGGTTTATGGCTACACCTTC.

V usage is TRBV5-1 and J usage is TRBJ1-1, with TRBD1 as a possible D gene (6 bases). The germline V and J ends were trimmed by 2 bases and 6 bases, with 14 bases remaining between them. Per the germline V gene, CDR1 is SGHRS and CDR2 is YFSETQ. The CDR3 extends over 14 amino acids. CDR3 sequence: CASSFTEGGAEAFF. The CDR3 coding sequence is TGCGCCAGCAGCTTCACCGAGGGGGGAGCTGAAGCTTTCTTT.

The rearrangement joins TRBV2 to TRBJ1-5; possibly TRBD1 for D (6 bases). The CDR3 loop spans 13 amino acids. V lost 4 bases to trimming and J lost 4 bases, with 8 bases between them. The V gene's germline CDR1 is SNHLY and CDR2 FYNNEI. CDR3 in DNA: TGTGCCAGCAGTGGACAGGTTAATCAGCCCCAGCATTTT. Translated, it gives CASSGQVNQPQHF. Looking up the rest from reference TRBV2 and TRBJ1-5 gives the full variable domain: EPEVTQTPSHQVTQMGQEVILRCVPISNHLYFYWYRQILGQKVEFLVSFYNNEISEKSEIFDDQFSVERPDGSNFTLKIRSTKLEDSAMYFCASSGQVNQPQHFGDGTRLSIL.

This clone was recorded a few times. V is TRBV6-4 and J is TRBJ2-2; 8 bases are a match to TRBD2. The V gene end was trimmed by 5 bases and the J gene end by 7 bases; junction bases not matched to a gene: 12. Germline V CDR1 and CDR2: MRHNA, SNTAGT. There are 16 residues in the CDR3. The CDR3 region has the DNA TGTGCCAGCAGTTCATCCCCGGGAGGGCGCGTCGGGGAGCTGTTTTTT. Residues: CASSSSPGGRVGELFF.

V usage is TRBV4-2 and J usage is TRBJ2-1, with 12 bases that match TRBD2. The germline gives CDR1 LGHNA, CDR2 YNFKEQ. Trimming at V came to 0 bases and at J to 8 bases, leaving 8 bases not matched to a gene. The CDR3 covers 17 residues. CDR3 amino acids: CASSQDVLAGGGDEQFF. The CDR3 nucleotides are TGTGCCAGCAGCCAAGATGTCCTAGCGGGAGGGGGTGATGAGCAGTTCTTC.

In nucleotides, the CDR3 is TGTGCCTGGGGTTGGGGACAGAAAACCGGGGAGCTGTTTTTT. It yields the protein CAWGWGQKTGELFF. This sequence joins TRBV30 and TRBJ2-2, with TRBD1 matching 7 bases. The length of the CDR3 is 14 residues. The germline V gene encodes CDR1 GTSNPN and CDR2 SVGIG (reference sequence). J was trimmed by 5 bases and V by 5 bases; bases with no gene match: 8.

V usage is TRBV19 and J usage is TRBJ1-4; the D gene is possibly TRBD1 (5 bases). Trimming took 4 bases from V and 10 from J, leaving 16 bases between them. Germline assignment: CDR1 LNHDA and CDR2 SQIVND (reference sequence). The CDR3 is 14 residues long. As DNA, the CDR3 is TGTGCCAGTAGTAGACAGACCCTGACTGGAAAACTGTTTTTT. Amino acid sequence: CASSRQTLTGKLFF.

This clone was seen just once. The chain is built from TRBV7-9 and TRBJ2-3; TRBD2 agrees at 11 bases. The CDR3 has 17 amino acids. J was trimmed by 2 bases and V by 10 bases; bases with no gene match: 14. From germline, CDR1 is SEHNR and CDR2 FQNEAQ (reference sequence). The CDR3 region has the DNA TGTGCCAATACCGGGACTAGCGGAGGCCGACTCACAGATACGCAGTATTTT. It yields the protein CANTGTSGGRLTDTQYF.

The chain joins TRBV6-1 to TRBJ1-4, with 10 bases that match TRBD1. The junction had 6 bases not matched to a gene; V was cut back by 6 bases and J by 8 bases. The CDR3 consists of 14 residues. The germline CDR1 and CDR2 sequences are MNHNS and SASEGT. The CDR3 nucleotides are TGTGCCAGCAGGACGACAGGGGGCGGCGAAAAACTGTTTTTT. Amino acid sequence: CASRTTGGGEKLFF.

The chain carries TRBV7-8 and TRBJ2-3; D is uncertain. The CDR3 spans 14 residues. V was pared by 4 bases and J by 0 bases, with 8 bases between. The germline gives CDR1 SGHVS, CDR2 FQNEAQ. The chain's CDR3 is CASSSRQSTDTQYF. Written as DNA, the CDR3 is TGTGCCAGCAGCTCAAGACAAAGCACAGATACGCAGTATTTT.

This clone appeared a single time. The chain links TRBV19 to TRBJ2-7, with D possibly TRBD1 on 6 matching bases. CDR1 is LNHDA, CDR2 SQIVND, per germline (reference sequence). The CDR3 runs 15 residues. V was cut by 5 bases and J by 0 bases, with 14 bases left in between. CDR3 bases: TGTGCCAGTAGTCCCCGACAGGAGCTCTCCTACGAGCAGTACTTC. It codes for CASSPRQELSYEQYF.

J is TRBJ2-1 and V is TRBV7-3; 11 bases match TRBD2. V lost 2 bases to trimming and J lost 0 bases; unmatched junction nucleotides: 9. In germline, CDR1 is SGHTA, CDR2 FQGTGA. The CDR3 sequence is 19 residues long. This CDR3 is CASSLAGLAGTSSYNEQFF. CDR3 DNA sequence: TGTGCCAGCAGCTTAGCCGGACTAGCGGGTACCAGCTCCTACAATGAGCAGTTCTTC. Variable domain in full (rest from reference TRBV7-3 and TRBJ2-1): GAGVSQTPSNKVTEKGKYVELRCDPISGHTALYWYRQSLGQGPEFLIYFQGTGAADDSGLPNDRFFAVRPEGSVSTLKIQRTERGDSAVYLCASSLAGLAGTSSYNEQFFGPGTRLTVL.

This chain connects TRBV9 to TRBJ2-1; TRBD2 is a possible D gene (7 bases). Germline CDR1 and CDR2: SGDLS and YYNGEE. V was trimmed by 0 bases and J by 7 bases, leaving 17 bases between them. This CDR3 has 16 residues. CDR3 coding DNA: TGTGCCAGCAGCGTAGACGGGGGGCGCCCAGGTAATGAGCAGTTCTTC. Its protein product is CASSVDGGRPGNEQFF.

In this sample, this clone is medium-sized. This chain uses TRBV27 with TRBJ2-7, with D maybe TRBD2 (7 bases). V gave up 2 bases and J gave up 5 bases, with 16 bases separating them. CDR1 and CDR2 from the germline V gene are MNHEY and SMNVEV (reference sequence). The CDR3 is 15 amino acids. The CDR3 DNA sequence: TGTGCCAGCAGTTTAAACGGGGGGCTGGCAAACGAGCAGTACTTC. Protein sequence: CASSLNGGLANEQYF.

This clone was seen only a few times. The chain recombines TRBV2 with TRBJ2-7; possible D gene TRBD2, 5 bases. CDR1 is SNHLY, CDR2 FYNNEI, per germline. The CDR3 is 11 residues long. V was shortened by 10 bases and J by 7 bases, with 14 bases between the two germline ends. This CDR3 reads CATGPSGEQYF. CDR3 nucleotide sequence: TGTGCCACCGGACCGTCGGGGGAGCAGTACTTC.

The chain recombines TRBV7-2 with TRBJ2-3; 16 bases are shared with TRBD2. Trimming at V came to 2 bases and at J to 4 bases, leaving 6 bases not matched to a gene. The CDR3 spans 18 residues. The germline CDR1 and CDR2 sequences are SGHTA and FQGNSA. The CDR3 protein is CASSLSPGLAGGSDTQYF. CDR3 in DNA: TGTGCCAGCAGCTTATCACCGGGACTAGCGGGAGGGTCAGATACGCAGTATTTT.

The chain employs TRBV6-1 and TRBJ2-3, with a tentative D call TRBD2 (6 bases). Trimming stripped 8 bases from V and 0 bases from J, with 12 bases between. Germline assignment: CDR1 MNHNS and CDR2 SASEGT. CDR3 length: 14 residues. The DNA of the CDR3 is TGTGCCAGCGGGGGGTGGCCTAGCACAGATACGCAGTATTTT. Amino acid sequence: CASGGWPSTDTQYF.

This clone was recorded a few times. The chain carries TRBV30 and TRBJ2-1; TRBD1 matches at 8 bases. The CDR3 has 14 amino acids. Germline-derived CDR1 and CDR2 are GTSNPN and SVGIG (reference sequence). The J segment lost 7 bases and the V segment lost 2 bases, leaving 7 bases of the junction unmatched. The CDR3 sequence is CAWSWQGAENEQFF. CDR3 sequence (DNA): TGTGCCTGGAGTTGGCAGGGGGCGGAGAATGAGCAGTTCTTC.

V usage is TRBV7-8 and J usage is TRBJ2-7; D may be TRBD1 (6 bases). CDR3 length equals 14 residues. Per the germline V gene, CDR1 is SGHVS and CDR2 is FQNEAQ. V was trimmed by 2 bases and J by 0 bases, leaving 8 bases between them. The DNA for the CDR3 is TGTGCCAGCAGCTTACGGGACATCTCCTACGAGCAGTACTTC. It yields the protein CASSLRDISYEQYF.